The T cell receptor beta chain described here comes from a study of T cells in pancreatic ductal adenocarcinoma. Repertoires were generated with immunoSEQ multiplex PCR, while TCRdb's copy carries only in-frame clones and drops some. The table records over 85,000 clones, about 95% of them present only once. Selected pancreatic ductal adenocarcinoma patients had undergone surgery without neoadjuvant therapy. V shed 4 bases and J shed 6 bases, with 12 bases lying between them. Germline V gene data show CDR1 as SQVTM and CDR2 as ANQGSEA. The CDR3 covers 12 residues. The material sequenced was PBMCs. The source of this sequence is a human donor with pancreatic ductal adenocarcinoma. V is TRBV29-1 and J is TRBJ1-2; D might be TRBD1 (5 bases). The chain's CDR3 is CSVASGGDGYTF. CDR3 in DNA: TGCAGCGTTGCCTCGGGGGGGGATGGCTACACCTTC.